Below, one TCR beta chain is given with its context. Its antigen is unknown. These data are taken from a study of cytomegalovirus exposure and HLA in healthy donors. Study-wide points: Three CMV-associated chains were confirmed in vitro to be specific for CMV antigens. Productive status was seen about 87% or about 30% of the time for most TCR beta V segments in an earlier analysis. A later analysis linked a missense variant in DCLRE1C to the trimming of TCR beta V and J genes.

The germline V and J ends were trimmed by 0 bases and 4 bases, with 11 bases remaining between them. This CDR3 is built from 14 residues. CDR1 is SGHNT and CDR2 is YYREEE in the germline V gene (reference sequence). A multiplex PCR was run with 60 Vbeta primers and 13 Jbeta primers. Clones were read by immunoSEQ multiplex PCR, and TCRdb kept only the in-frame ones, dropping some. The table includes about 200,000 clones, 80% to 85% detected once. There were likely unrecorded immune exposures, though donors were nominally healthy when sampled. The specimen was PBMCs. The V gene is TRBV5-4, the J gene TRBJ2-7; a weak D match, TRBD2 (6 bases). The sequence was collected from a woman in her thirties or forties in good health and CMV-seronegative. DNA for the CDR3: TGTGCCAGCAGCTTGGTGCCGGGAGAGTACGAGCAGTACTTC. This translates into CASSLVPGEYEQYF.